This T cell receptor (beta chain) was observed in a study of T-cell reconstitution after alpha-beta-depleted transplantation in children. This clonotype was recorded a few times. In germline, CDR1 is SGHAT, CDR2 FQDESV (reference sequence). After removal of 5 bases from V and 9 bases from J, the junction contained 17 bases not matched to a gene. The CDR3 contains 18 residues. Library preparation (for TCRbeta) was performed with unique molecular identifiers. TCRdb independently ran MiXCR on the PCR reads; one entry per CDR3 protein. The data show some 590,000 distinct CDR3 sequences, roughly 10% seen once.

Sequenced here: PBMCs from the stem cell graft donor, sampled from the stem cell graft. This receptor was taken from a human donor who donated a stem cell graft to a child with acute myeloid leukemia. V and J are TRBV11-1 and TRBJ2-3, with 13 bases fitting TRBD2. The CDR3 nucleotides read TGTGCCAGCAGCCCCAGGCGGACTAGCGGGAGCCCGTTCGGCACGCAGTATTTT. The encoded protein is CASSPRRTSGSPFGTQYF.